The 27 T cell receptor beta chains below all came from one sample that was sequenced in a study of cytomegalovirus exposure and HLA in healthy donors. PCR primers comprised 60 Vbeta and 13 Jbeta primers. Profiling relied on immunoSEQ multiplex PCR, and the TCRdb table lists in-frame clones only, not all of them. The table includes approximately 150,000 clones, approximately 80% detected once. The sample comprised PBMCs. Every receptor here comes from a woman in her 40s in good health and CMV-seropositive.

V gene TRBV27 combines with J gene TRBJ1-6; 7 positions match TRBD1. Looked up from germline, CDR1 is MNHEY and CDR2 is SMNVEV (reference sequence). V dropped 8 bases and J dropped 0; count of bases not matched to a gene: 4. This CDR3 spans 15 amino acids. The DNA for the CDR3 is TGTGCCAGCCGACCAGGGGGCTCCTATAATTCACCCCTCCACTTT. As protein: CASRPGGSYNSPLHF.

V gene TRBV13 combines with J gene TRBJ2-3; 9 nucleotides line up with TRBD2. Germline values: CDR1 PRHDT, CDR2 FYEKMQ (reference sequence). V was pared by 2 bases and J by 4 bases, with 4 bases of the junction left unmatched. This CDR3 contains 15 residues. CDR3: CASSLTASGADTQYF. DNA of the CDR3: TGTGCCAGCAGCTTAACCGCTAGCGGGGCAGATACGCAGTATTTT.

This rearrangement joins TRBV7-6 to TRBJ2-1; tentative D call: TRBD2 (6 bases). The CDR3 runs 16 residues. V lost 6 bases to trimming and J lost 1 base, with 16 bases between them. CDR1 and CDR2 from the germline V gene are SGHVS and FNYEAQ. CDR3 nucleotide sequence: TGTGCCAGCAGTCGAGTGGAGGGAACTTCCTACAATGAGCAGTTCTTC. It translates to CASSRVEGTSYNEQFF.

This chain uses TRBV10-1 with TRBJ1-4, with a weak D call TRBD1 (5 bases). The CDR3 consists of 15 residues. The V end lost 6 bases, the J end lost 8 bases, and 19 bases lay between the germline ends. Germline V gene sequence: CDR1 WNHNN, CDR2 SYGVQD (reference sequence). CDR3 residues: CASSRDLGRGEKLFF. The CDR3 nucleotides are TGCGCCAGCAGCCGGGATCTCGGACGGGGGGAAAAACTGTTTTTT.

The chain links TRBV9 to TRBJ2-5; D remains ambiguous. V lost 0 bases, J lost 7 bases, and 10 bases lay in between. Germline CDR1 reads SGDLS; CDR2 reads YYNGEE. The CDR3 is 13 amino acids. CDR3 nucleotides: TGTGCCAGCAGCGTAGGATTCCGAGGGACCCAGTACTTC. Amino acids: CASSVGFRGTQYF.

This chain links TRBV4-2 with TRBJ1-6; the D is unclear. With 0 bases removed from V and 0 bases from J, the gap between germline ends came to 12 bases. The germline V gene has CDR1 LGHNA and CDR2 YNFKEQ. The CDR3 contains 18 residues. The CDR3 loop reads CASSQDLAGSSYNSPLHF. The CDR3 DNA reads TGTGCCAGCAGCCAAGATCTAGCAGGTAGCTCCTATAATTCACCCCTCCACTTT.

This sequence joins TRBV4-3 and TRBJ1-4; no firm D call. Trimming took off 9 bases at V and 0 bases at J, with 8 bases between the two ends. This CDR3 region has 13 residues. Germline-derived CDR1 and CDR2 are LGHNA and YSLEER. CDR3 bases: TGCGCCAGACCCCGGGCAACTAATGAAAAACTGTTTTTT. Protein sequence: CARPRATNEKLFF.

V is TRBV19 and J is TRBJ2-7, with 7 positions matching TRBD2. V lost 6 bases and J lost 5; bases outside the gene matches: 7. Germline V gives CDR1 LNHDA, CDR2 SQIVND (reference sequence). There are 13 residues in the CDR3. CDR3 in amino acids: CASSPTSADEQYF. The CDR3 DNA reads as TGTGCCAGTAGCCCAACTAGCGCCGACGAGCAGTACTTC.

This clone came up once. CDR3 sequence reads: CASSHSKQLAEQFF. In nucleotides, the CDR3 is TGCGCCAGCAGCCACTCAAAACAACTAGCGGAGCAGTTCTTC. The chain combines TRBV4-1 with TRBJ2-1; 7 bases agree with TRBD2. The V gene's germline CDR1 is MGHRA and CDR2 YSYEKL. The CDR3 runs 14 residues. The junction had 9 bases not matched to a gene; V was cut back by 3 bases and J by 10 bases.

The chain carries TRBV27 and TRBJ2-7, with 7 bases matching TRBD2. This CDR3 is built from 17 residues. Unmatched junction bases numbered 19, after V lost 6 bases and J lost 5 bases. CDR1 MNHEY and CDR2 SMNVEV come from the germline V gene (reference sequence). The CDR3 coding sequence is TGTGCCAGCAGGGGTTCCGGGGGGACCCGCGGGTCGGACGAGCAGTACTTC. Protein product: CASRGSGGTRGSDEQYF.

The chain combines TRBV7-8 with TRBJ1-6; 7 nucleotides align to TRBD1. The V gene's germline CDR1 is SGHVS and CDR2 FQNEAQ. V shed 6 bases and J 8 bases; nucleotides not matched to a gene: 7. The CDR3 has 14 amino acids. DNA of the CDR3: TGTGCCAGCAGGAAGGGACAGTTTGATTCACCCCTCCACTTT. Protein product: CASRKGQFDSPLHF.

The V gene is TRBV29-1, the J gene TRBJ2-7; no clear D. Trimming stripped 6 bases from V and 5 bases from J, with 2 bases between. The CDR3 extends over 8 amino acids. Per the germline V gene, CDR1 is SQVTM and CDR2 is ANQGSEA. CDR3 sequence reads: CSVDEQYF. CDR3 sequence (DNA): TGCAGCGTCGACGAGCAGTACTTC.

The DNA for the CDR3 is TGTGCCAGCAGACCAGGACTAGCGGGGAGCTCCTACAATGAGCAGTTCTTC. This translates into CASRPGLAGSSYNEQFF. This rearrangement joins TRBV28 to TRBJ2-1; 12 bases align to TRBD2. CDR1 and CDR2 from the germline V gene are MDHEN and SYDVKM. V gave up 6 bases and J gave up 0 bases; unmatched junction bases: 6. The CDR3 covers 17 residues. Full variable domain (rest looked up from reference TRBV28 and TRBJ2-1): DVKVTQSSRYLVKRTGEKVFLECVQDMDHENMFWYRQDPGLGLRLIYFSYDVKMKEKGDIPEGYSVSREKKERFSLILESASTNQTSMYLCASRPGLAGSSYNEQFFGPGTRLTVL.

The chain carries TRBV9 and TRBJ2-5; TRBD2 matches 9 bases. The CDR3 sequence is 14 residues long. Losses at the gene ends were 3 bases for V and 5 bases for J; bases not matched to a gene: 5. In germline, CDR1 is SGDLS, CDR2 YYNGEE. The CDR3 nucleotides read TGTGCCAGCAGCGCGGGGACTAGCAGGGAGACCCAGTACTTC. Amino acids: CASSAGTSRETQYF.

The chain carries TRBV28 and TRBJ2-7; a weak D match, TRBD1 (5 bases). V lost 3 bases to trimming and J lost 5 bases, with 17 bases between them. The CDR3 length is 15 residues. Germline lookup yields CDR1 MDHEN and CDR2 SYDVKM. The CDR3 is CASSLGQGTRHEQYF. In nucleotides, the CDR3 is TGTGCCAGCAGTTTGGGTCAGGGAACGCGCCACGAGCAGTACTTC.

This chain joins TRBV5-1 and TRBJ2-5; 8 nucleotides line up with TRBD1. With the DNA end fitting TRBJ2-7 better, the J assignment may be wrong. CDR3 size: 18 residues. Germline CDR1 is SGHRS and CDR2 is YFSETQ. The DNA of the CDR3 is TGCGCCAGCAGCGTTGGCCCCACCGGGACAGGTGTCTCCTACGAGCAGTACTTC. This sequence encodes CASSVGPTGTGVSYEQYF.

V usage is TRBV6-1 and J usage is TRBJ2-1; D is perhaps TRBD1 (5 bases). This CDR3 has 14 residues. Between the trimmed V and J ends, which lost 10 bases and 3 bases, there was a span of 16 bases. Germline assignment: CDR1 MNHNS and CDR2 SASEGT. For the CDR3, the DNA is TGTGCCACCTTGGGGCAGTACTTCTACAATGAGCAGTTCTTC. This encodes CATLGQYFYNEQFF.

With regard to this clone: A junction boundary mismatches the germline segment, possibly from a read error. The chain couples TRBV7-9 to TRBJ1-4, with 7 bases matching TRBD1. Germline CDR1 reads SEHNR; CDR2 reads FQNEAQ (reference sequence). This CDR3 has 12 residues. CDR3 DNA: TGTTCCAGCAGCCTCCAGGGACAGAAACTGTTTTTT. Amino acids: CSSSLQGQKLFF.

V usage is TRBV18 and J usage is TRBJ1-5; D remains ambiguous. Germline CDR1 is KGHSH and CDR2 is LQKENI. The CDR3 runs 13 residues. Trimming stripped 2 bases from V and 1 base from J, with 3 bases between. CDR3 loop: CASSPESNQPQHF. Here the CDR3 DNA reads TGTGCCAGCTCACCAGAGAGCAATCAGCCCCAGCATTTT.

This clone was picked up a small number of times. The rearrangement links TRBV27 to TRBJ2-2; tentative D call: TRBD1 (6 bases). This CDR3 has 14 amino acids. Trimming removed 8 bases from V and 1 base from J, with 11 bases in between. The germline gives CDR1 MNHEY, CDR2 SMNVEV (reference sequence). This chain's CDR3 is CASRQGRNTGELFF. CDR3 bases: TGTGCCAGCCGTCAGGGGAGGAACACCGGGGAGCTGTTTTTT.

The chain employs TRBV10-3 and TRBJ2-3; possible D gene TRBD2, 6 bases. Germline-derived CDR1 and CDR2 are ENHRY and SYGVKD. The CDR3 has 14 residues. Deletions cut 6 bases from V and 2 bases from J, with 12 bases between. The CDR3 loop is CAISSRDSTDTQYF. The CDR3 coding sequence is TGTGCCATCAGCTCCCGGGACTCCACAGATACGCAGTATTTT.

CDR3 protein: CASSLRGENYGYTF. The CDR3 region has the DNA TGTGCCAGCAGCTTGAGAGGTGAAAACTATGGCTACACCTTC. The genes are TRBV5-4 and TRBJ1-2; D call uncertain. Germline-derived CDR1 and CDR2 are SGHNT and YYREEE (reference sequence). The CDR3 is 14 amino acids. Trimming pared 1 base from V and 2 bases from J, leaving 9 bases between.

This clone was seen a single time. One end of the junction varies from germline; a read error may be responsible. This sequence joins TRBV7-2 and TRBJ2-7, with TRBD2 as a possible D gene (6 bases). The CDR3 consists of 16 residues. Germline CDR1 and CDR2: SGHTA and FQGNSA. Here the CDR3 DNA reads TGTGCCAGCAGCTTAGGAACGGGAGCCCTATCCTGCGAGCAGTACTTC. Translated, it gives CASSLGTGALSCEQYF.

The CDR3 is CASSQVALKGLGYSEQYF. CDR3 DNA: TGTGCCAGCAGCCAAGTGGCCCTTAAGGGACTAGGATATAGTGAGCAGTACTTC. The chain joins TRBV4-2 to TRBJ2-7, with 8 bases lining up with TRBD2. The V and J ends lost 1 base and 7 bases, in that order; junction bases with no gene match: 18. The CDR3 extends over 18 amino acids. Germline CDR1 is LGHNA and CDR2 is YNFKEQ.

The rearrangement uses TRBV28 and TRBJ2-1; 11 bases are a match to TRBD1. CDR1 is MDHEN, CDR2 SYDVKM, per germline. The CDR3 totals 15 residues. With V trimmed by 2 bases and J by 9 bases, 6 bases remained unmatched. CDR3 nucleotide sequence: TGTGCCAGCAGTTTACTAGGGACAGGGGGAGGTGAGCAGTTCTTC. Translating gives CASSLLGTGGGEQFF.

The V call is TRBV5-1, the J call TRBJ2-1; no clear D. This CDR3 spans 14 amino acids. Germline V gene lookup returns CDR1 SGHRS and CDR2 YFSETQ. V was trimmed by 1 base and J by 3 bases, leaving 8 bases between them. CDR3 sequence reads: CASSLPLVYNEQFF. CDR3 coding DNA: TGCGCCAGCAGCTTGCCCCTAGTCTACAATGAGCAGTTCTTC.

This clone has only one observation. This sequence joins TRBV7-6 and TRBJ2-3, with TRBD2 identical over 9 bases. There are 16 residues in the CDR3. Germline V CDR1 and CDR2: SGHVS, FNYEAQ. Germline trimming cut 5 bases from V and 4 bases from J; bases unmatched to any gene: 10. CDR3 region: CASSPAGGLAADTQYF. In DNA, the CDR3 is TGTGCCAGCAGCCCCGCCGGGGGACTAGCAGCAGATACGCAGTATTTT.